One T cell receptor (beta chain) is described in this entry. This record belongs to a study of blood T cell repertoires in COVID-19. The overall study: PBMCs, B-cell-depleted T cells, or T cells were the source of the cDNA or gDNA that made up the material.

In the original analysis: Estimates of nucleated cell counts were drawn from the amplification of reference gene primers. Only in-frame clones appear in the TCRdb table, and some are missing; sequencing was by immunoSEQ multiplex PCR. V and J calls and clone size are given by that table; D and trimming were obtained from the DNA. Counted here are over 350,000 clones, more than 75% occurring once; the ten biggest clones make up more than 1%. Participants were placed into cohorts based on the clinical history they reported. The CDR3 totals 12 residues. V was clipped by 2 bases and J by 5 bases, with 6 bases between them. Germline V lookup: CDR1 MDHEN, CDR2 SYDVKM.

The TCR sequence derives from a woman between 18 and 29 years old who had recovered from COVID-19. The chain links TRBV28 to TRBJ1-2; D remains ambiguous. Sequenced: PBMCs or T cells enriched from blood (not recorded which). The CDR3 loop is CASSLQSYGYTF. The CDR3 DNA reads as TGTGCCAGCAGTTTACAGTCGTATGGCTACACCTTC.